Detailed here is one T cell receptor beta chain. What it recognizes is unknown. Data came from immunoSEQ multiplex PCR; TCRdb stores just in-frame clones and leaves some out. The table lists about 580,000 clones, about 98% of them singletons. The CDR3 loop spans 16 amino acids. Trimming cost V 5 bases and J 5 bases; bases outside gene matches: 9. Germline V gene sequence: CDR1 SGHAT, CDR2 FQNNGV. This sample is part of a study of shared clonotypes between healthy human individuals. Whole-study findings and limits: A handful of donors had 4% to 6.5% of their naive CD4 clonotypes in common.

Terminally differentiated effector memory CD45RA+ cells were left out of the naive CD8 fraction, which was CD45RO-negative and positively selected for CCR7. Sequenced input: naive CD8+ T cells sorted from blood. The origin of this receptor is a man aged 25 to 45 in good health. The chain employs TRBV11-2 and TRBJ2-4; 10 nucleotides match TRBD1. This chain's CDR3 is CASSIPGQGWENIQYF. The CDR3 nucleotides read TGTGCCAGCAGCATCCCGGGACAGGGGTGGGAAAACATTCAGTACTTC.